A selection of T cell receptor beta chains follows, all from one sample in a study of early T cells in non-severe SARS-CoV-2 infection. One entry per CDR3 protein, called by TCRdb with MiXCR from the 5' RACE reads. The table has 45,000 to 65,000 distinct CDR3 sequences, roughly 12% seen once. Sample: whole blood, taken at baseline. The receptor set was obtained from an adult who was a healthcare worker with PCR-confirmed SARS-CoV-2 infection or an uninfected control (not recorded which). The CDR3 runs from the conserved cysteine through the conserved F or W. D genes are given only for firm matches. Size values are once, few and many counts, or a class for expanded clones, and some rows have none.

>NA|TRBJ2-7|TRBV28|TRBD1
CASSTRTGPYEQYF
TGTGCCAGCAGTACTAGGACAGGGCCCTACGAGCAGTACTTC
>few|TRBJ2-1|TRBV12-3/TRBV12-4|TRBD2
CASTLAGTSGRVF
TGTGCCAGCACTTTAGCCGGGACTAGCGGTCGGGTCTTC
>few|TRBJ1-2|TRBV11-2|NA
CASSSEGNYGYTF
TGTGCCAGCAGCTCTGAGGGCAACTATGGCTACACCTTC
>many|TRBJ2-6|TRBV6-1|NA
CASSEDSSGANVLTF
TGTGCCAGCAGTGAAGACAGCTCTGGGGCCAACGTCCTGACTTTC
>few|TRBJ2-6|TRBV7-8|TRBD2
CASSLSGRAPGANVLTF
TGTGCCAGCAGCCTTAGCGGGAGGGCTCCCGGGGCCAACGTCCTGACTTTC
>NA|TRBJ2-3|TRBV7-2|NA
CASSPGQLPDTQYF
TGTGCCAGCAGCCCAGGACAGTTGCCAGATACGCAGTATTTT
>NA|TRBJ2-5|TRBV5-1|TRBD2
CASTMSGRGQETQYF
TGCGCCAGCACCATGAGCGGGAGGGGGCAAGAGACCCAGTACTTC
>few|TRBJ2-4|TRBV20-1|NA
CSAPDGPLAKNIQYF
TGCAGTGCCCCCGATGGACCCTTAGCCAAAAACATTCAGTACTTC
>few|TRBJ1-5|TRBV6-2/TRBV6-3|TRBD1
CASSKGPRGTGALVAQPQHF
TGTGCCAGCAGTAAGGGGCCCCGAGGGACAGGGGCCCTTGTGGCGCAGCCCCAGCATTTT
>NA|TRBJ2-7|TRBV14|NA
CASSQRLGTYEQYF
TGTGCCAGCAGCCAACGGCTCGGGACCTACGAGCAGTACTTC
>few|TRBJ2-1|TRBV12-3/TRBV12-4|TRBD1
CASSYTGQGNNEQFF
TGTGCCAGCAGCTACACAGGACAGGGGAACAATGAGCAGTTCTTC
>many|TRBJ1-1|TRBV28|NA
CASSPSWVNTEAFF
TGTGCCAGCAGTCCGTCTTGGGTGAACACTGAAGCTTTCTTT
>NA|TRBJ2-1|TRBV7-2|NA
CASSFCHYEQFF
TGTGCCAGCAGCTTTTGCCACTATGAGCAGTTCTTC
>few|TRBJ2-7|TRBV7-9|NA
CASSSRGGRERSYEQYF
TGTGCCAGCAGCTCCCGTGGGGGGCGGGAGAGGTCGTACGAGCAGTACTTC
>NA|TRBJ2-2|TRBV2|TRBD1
CASGSGTGVSGELFF
TGTGCCAGCGGCTCCGGGACAGGGGTTTCCGGGGAGCTGTTTTTT
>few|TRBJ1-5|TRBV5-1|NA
CASSSGVGSNQPQHF
TGCGCCAGCAGCTCAGGGGTTGGAAGCAATCAGCCCCAGCATTTT
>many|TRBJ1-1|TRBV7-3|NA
CASSSGTYTEAFF
TGTGCCAGCAGCTCCGGGACTTACACTGAAGCTTTCTTT
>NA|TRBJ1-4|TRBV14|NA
CASSQEETLHGEELFF
TGTGCCAGCAGCCAAGAAGAAACCCTCCATGGAGAGGAACTGTTTTTT
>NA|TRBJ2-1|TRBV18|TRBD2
CASSPVGGAYNEQFF
TGTGCCAGCTCACCAGTGGGAGGGGCCTACAATGAGCAGTTCTTC
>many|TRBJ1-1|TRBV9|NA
CASSVTVNTEAFF
TGTGCCAGCAGCGTAACAGTGAACACTGAAGCTTTCTTT
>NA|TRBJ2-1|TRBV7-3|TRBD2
CASSTLAGGHREQFF
TGTGCCAGCAGCACACTAGCGGGGGGACACAGGGAGCAGTTCTTC
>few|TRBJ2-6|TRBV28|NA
CASSFAGNPGANVLTF
TGTGCCAGCAGTTTTGCAGGGAACCCTGGGGCCAACGTCCTGACTTTC
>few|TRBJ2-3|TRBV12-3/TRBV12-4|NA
CASSLTSSTDTQYF
TGTGCCAGCAGTCTAACTAGTTCCACAGATACGCAGTATTTT
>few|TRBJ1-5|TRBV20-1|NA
CSANQGSNQPQHF
TGCAGTGCTAATCAGGGGAGCAATCAGCCCCAGCATTTT
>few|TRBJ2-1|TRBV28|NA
CASSYVMLGYNEQFF
TGTGCCAGCAGTTACGTCATGTTGGGCTACAATGAGCAGTTCTTC
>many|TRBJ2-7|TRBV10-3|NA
CATLFGQEGEQYF
TGTGCCACCTTGTTTGGACAGGAGGGCGAGCAGTACTTC
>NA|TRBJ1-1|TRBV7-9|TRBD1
CASSRGGWGTEAFF
TGTGCCAGCAGCCGAGGGGGCTGGGGCACTGAAGCTTTCTTT
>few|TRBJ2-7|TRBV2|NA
CASSRVSLPDYEQYF
TGTGCCAGCAGTCGCGTTAGCTTACCCGACTACGAGCAGTACTTC
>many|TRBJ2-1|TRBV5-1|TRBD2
CASSFVAGRVSGEQFF
TGCGCCAGCAGCTTCGTAGCGGGGAGGGTGTCGGGTGAGCAGTTCTTC
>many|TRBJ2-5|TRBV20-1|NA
CSARRHLQETQYF
TGCAGTGCTCGAAGACACCTCCAAGAGACCCAGTACTTC
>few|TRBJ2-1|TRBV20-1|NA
CSARRRYALF
TGCAGTGCTAGGAGGCGGTACGCTCTCTTC
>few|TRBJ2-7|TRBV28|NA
CASSLSTTRAGQYF
TGTGCCAGCAGTTTATCGACCACGAGGGCGGGGCAGTACTTC
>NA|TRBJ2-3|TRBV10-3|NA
CAIGEAGAVTDTQYF
TGTGCCATCGGTGAGGCAGGGGCGGTCACAGATACGCAGTATTTT
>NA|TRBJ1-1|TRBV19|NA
CASRPGVNKLNTEAFF
TGTGCCAGTAGGCCAGGGGTCAACAAGTTGAACACTGAAGCTTTCTTT
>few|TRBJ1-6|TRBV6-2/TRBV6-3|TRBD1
CASRDRGSSPLHF
TGTGCCAGCAGAGACAGGGGGAGCTCACCCCTCCACTTT
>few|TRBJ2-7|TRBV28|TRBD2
CASSPPRLAGYEQYF
TGTGCCAGCAGTCCCCCGAGACTAGCGGGCTACGAGCAGTACTTC
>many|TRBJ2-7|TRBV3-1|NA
CASSAPITYEQYF
TGTGCCAGCAGCGCCCCTATAACCTACGAGCAGTACTTC
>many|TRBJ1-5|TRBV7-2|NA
CASSSLLYSNQPQHF
TGTGCCAGCAGCTCTTTACTTTATAGCAATCAGCCCCAGCATTTT
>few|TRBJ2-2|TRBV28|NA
CASSFEGGANTGELFF
TGTGCCAGCAGTTTTGAGGGTGGGGCGAACACCGGGGAGCTGTTTTTT
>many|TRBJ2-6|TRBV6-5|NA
CASYRTGANVLTF
TGTGCCAGCTACAGGACTGGGGCCAACGTCCTGACTTTC
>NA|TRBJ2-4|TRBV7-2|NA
CASSPQQIAKNIQYF
TGTGCCAGCAGCCCCCAACAGATAGCCAAAAACATTCAGTACTTC
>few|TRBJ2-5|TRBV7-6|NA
CASSLNFGRAETQYF
TGTGCCAGCAGCTTAAATTTCGGCAGGGCTGAGACCCAGTACTTC
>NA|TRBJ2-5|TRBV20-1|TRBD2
CSAIIGSGRADEETQYF
TGCAGTGCTATTATTGGTAGCGGGAGGGCCGACGAGGAGACCCAGTACTTC
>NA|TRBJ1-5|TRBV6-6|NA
CASSPGGNQPQHF
TGTGCCAGCAGTCCCGGGGGGAATCAGCCCCAGCATTTT
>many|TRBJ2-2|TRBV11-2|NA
CASSLGPSDTGELFF
TGTGCCAGCAGCTTGGGTCCCAGCGACACCGGGGAGCTGTTTTTT
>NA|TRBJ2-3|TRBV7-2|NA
CASSLSPPGDTQYF
TGTGCCAGCAGCTTATCGCCCCCCGGGGATACGCAGTATTTT
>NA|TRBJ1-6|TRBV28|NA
CASSHHRSQNLNSPLHF
TGTGCCAGCAGCCATCACAGGTCTCAAAACCTTAATTCACCCCTCCACTTT
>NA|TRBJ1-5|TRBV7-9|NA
CASSPWEGNQPQHF
TGTGCCAGCAGCCCCTGGGAGGGGAATCAGCCCCAGCATTTT
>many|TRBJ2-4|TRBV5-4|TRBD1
CASSPTGGTGRNIQYF
TGTGCCAGCAGCCCGACAGGGGGTACTGGGCGAAACATTCAGTACTTC